The 18 T cell receptor beta chains in this list originate from one sample, sequenced in a study of blood T cell repertoires in COVID-19. Assay: immunoSEQ multiplex PCR; the TCRdb copy retains only in-frame clones and omits some. Among about 36,000 clones, approximately 75% were seen once, and the ten largest hold roughly 40%. Sequenced material: peripheral blood. Receptor source: a human donor in a cohort sampled during active or convalescent COVID-19. The donor label of this sample is uncertain.

This chain uses TRBV5-4 with TRBJ2-3; the match to TRBD2 covers 10 bases. After removal of 3 bases from V and 5 bases from J, the junction contained 3 bases not matched to a gene. The CDR3 consists of 14 residues. CDR1 is SGHNT, CDR2 YYREEE, per germline (reference sequence). The CDR3 is CASSSSGRKDTQYF. CDR3 in DNA: TGTGCCAGCAGCTCTAGCGGGAGAAAAGATACGCAGTATTTT.

The chain recombines TRBV6-5 with TRBJ2-3, with 8 positions matching TRBD1. The V gene's germline CDR1 is MNHEY and CDR2 SVGAGI. This CDR3 is 15 amino acids long. V dropped 0 bases and J dropped 4; count of bases not matched to a gene: 3. The CDR3 DNA follows: TGTGCCAGCAGTTACTCCAGGGGGCGAGCAGATACGCAGTATTTT. Its protein is CASSYSRGRADTQYF.

The chain is built from TRBV27 and TRBJ2-1; 10 bases map to TRBD2. CDR1 is MNHEY, CDR2 SMNVEV, per germline (reference sequence). The CDR3 runs to 12 residues. Trimming at V came to 6 bases and at J to 15 bases, leaving 8 bases not matched to a gene. CDR3 in DNA: TGTGCCAGCAGACGGACTAGCGGAGGGGCGTTCTTC. Translation gives CASRRTSGGAFF.

This clone was seen only once. The V and J genes are TRBV6-5 and TRBJ1-3, with D hard to call. Germline loops: CDR1 MNHEY, CDR2 SVGAGI. The CDR3 spans 15 residues. Trimming pared 2 bases from V and 0 bases from J, leaving 8 bases between. The chain's CDR3 is CASSYSRDSGNTIYF. CDR3 nucleotides: TGTGCCAGCAGTTACAGCCGGGACTCTGGAAACACCATATATTTT.

The chain joins TRBV27 to TRBJ2-7; 14 bases align to TRBD2. The CDR3 extends over 15 amino acids. V lost 4 bases to trimming and J lost 6 bases; unmatched junction nucleotides: 5. The germline V gene has CDR1 MNHEY and CDR2 SMNVEV (reference sequence). The CDR3 spells CASSSTTSGRVEQYF. CDR3 in DNA: TGTGCCAGCAGTTCCACGACTAGCGGGAGGGTCGAGCAGTACTTC.

The CDR3 region is CASSRTSGDQETQYF. The CDR3 DNA sequence: TGTGCCAGCAGCCGGACTAGCGGGGACCAAGAGACCCAGTACTTC. This chain joins TRBV3-1 (or the pseudogene TRBV3-2) and TRBJ2-5; 12 bases match TRBD2. The CDR3 runs 15 residues. Germline lookup yields CDR1 LGHDT and CDR2 YNNKEL (reference sequence). Trimming took 4 bases from V and 0 from J; bases not matched to a gene: 0.

The chain is built from TRBV25-1 and TRBJ2-5, with 11 bases identical to TRBD2. This CDR3 is 14 amino acids long. With V trimmed by 5 bases and J by 7 bases, 6 bases remained unmatched. CDR1 and CDR2 (germline): MGHDK, SYGVNS. The CDR3 loop reads CASSQLAGGGTQYF. The CDR3 DNA follows: TGTGCCAGCAGTCAATTAGCGGGAGGGGGGACCCAGTACTTC.

The rearrangement joins TRBV11-3 to TRBJ2-1; possibly TRBD1 for D (5 bases). The V and J ends lost 0 bases and 7 bases respectively, with 16 bases between them. CDR3 length: 16 residues. Germline CDR1 reads SGHNT; CDR2 reads YENEEA. The CDR3 bases are TGTGCCAGCAGCTTAGATACAACAGTGGGGCAGAATGAGCAGTTCTTC. Its protein product is CASSLDTTVGQNEQFF.

This clone was seen at least ten times. The chain employs TRBV9 and TRBJ1-2; tentatively, D is TRBD1 (5 bases). The CDR3 is 16 residues long. V lost 4 bases to trimming and J lost 5 bases, with 21 bases between them. Germline assignment: CDR1 SGDLS and CDR2 YYNGEE. The CDR3 protein is CASSLSGAGRSYGYTF. The CDR3 DNA sequence: TGTGCCAGCAGCCTGTCCGGGGCGGGGCGAAGTTATGGCTACACCTTC. The entire variable domain, with the rest obtained from reference TRBV9 and TRBJ1-2, is as follows: DSGVTQTPKHLITATGQRVTLRCSPRSGDLSVYWYQQSLDQGLQFLIQYYNGEERAKGNILERFSAQQFPDLHSELNLSSLELGDSALYFCASSLSGAGRSYGYTFGSGTRLTVV.

The chain has TRBV7-2 and TRBJ2-7; 7 bases map to TRBD2. This CDR3 spans 11 amino acids. Germline-derived CDR1 and CDR2 are SGHTA and FQGNSA. The J segment lost 9 bases and the V segment lost 5 bases, leaving 4 bases of the junction unmatched. The CDR3 DNA follows: TGTGCCAGCAGCCTCAGCGGGGTGCAGTACTTC. Translated: CASSLSGVQYF.

V usage is TRBV19 and J usage is TRBJ2-5, with D possibly matching TRBD1 (6 bases). The CDR3 has 14 residues. V lost 1 base to trimming and J lost 4 bases, with 10 bases between them. The germline CDR1 and CDR2 sequences are LNHDA and SQIVND (reference sequence). CDR3 region: CASSIGRGTETQYF. The CDR3 DNA reads TGTGCCAGTAGTATAGGAAGGGGGACAGAGACCCAGTACTTC.

This clone was observed a few times. This sample also contains other DNA sequences that code for the same CDR3. The J gene is TRBJ1-2, the V gene TRBV7-3; 9 bases agree with TRBD1. Germline V gene sequence: CDR1 SGHTA, CDR2 FQGTGA. After removal of 5 bases from V and 5 bases from J, the junction contained 3 bases not matched to a gene. This CDR3 is built from 13 residues. The CDR3 loop is CASSLGQGYGYTF. DNA of the CDR3: TGTGCCAGCAGCCTCGGACAGGGGTATGGCTACACCTTC.

The CDR3 nucleotides read TGTGCCAGCAGTTTAAACCAGGGCATGATTACCTACGAGCAGTACTTC. Translation: CASSLNQGMITYEQYF. The chain recombines TRBV27 with TRBJ2-7; tentatively, D is TRBD1 (5 bases). From germline, CDR1 is MNHEY and CDR2 SMNVEV (reference sequence). The CDR3 is 16 residues long. V shed 2 bases and J shed 2 bases, with 16 bases lying between them.

Only one count was recorded for this clone. The rearrangement uses TRBV6-5 and TRBJ2-3; 10 nucleotides agree with TRBD2. The germline V gene encodes CDR1 MNHEY and CDR2 SVGAGI. The J segment lost 5 bases and the V segment lost 6 bases, leaving 2 bases of the junction unmatched. The CDR3 sequence is 13 residues long. The CDR3 sequence: CASSEREGDTQYF. In nucleotides, the CDR3 is TGTGCCAGCAGCGAGCGGGAGGGAGATACGCAGTATTTT.

This chain joins TRBV24-1 and TRBJ2-1; 7 nucleotides agree with TRBD2. The germline V gene encodes CDR1 KGHDR and CDR2 SFDVKD. The junction had 7 bases not matched to a gene; V was cut back by 3 bases and J by 9 bases. The CDR3 runs to 14 residues. The CDR3 protein is CATSDPGTTSEQFF. CDR3 DNA sequence: TGTGCCACCAGTGATCCCGGGACTACGAGTGAGCAGTTCTTC.

The V and J genes are TRBV19 and TRBJ2-1; 16 bases align to TRBD2. Germline trimming cut 10 bases from V and 6 bases from J; bases unmatched to any gene: 9. The germline CDR1 and CDR2 sequences are LNHDA and SQIVND (reference sequence). The length of the CDR3 is 16 residues. The CDR3 is CATAGTSGRVSNEQFF. For the CDR3, the DNA is TGTGCCACCGCCGGGACTAGCGGGAGGGTTAGCAATGAGCAGTTCTTC.

The V and J genes are TRBV7-9 and TRBJ1-4; 11 bases are a match to TRBD1. Per germline, CDR1 SEHNR and CDR2 FQNEAQ (reference sequence). The CDR3 runs to 17 residues. V trimming: 4 bases; J trimming: 2 bases; junction bases outside the gene matches: 6. The CDR3 loop is CASSSWTGGRTNEKLFF. As DNA, the CDR3 is TGTGCCAGCAGCTCATGGACAGGGGGCAGGACTAATGAAAAACTGTTTTTT.

The rearrangement joins TRBV6-5 to TRBJ1-2, with D tentatively TRBD1 (6 bases). Germline V gene data show CDR1 as MNHEY and CDR2 as SVGAGI. Trimming pared 7 bases from V and 4 bases from J, leaving 19 bases between. The CDR3 runs 15 residues. This CDR3 reads CASTHEGHAVYGYTF. In nucleotides, the CDR3 is TGTGCCAGCACCCATGAGGGACACGCCGTCTATGGCTACACCTTC.